The present entry profiles one TCR beta chain with its context. Antigen specificity is unknown. Via MiXCR, TCRdb re-called the PCR reads. The table records 30,000 to 35,000 clones, over 12% of them present only once. Until they underwent thyroid surgery, no patient had received any treatment. The data derive from a study of metastatic and nonmetastatic thyroid tumors. About the research overall: Patients with malignant and benign thyroid disease provided blood and tumor or nodule tissue, whose repertoires were compared. The study, taken as a whole, reports: Malignant thyroid tumors reportedly had TCR beta diversity that was significantly higher than in benign nodules, in blood and tumor.

The CDR3 is 15 residues long. With 5 bases removed from V and 1 base from J, the gap between germline ends came to 12 bases. CDR1 MNHEY and CDR2 SMNVEV come from the germline V gene (reference sequence). V usage is TRBV27 and J usage is TRBJ1-3, with D unclear. Sequencing was done on a sample of blood. The TCR sequence derives from a male donor with papillary thyroid cancer or a benign thyroid nodule (not recorded which). Some clones in this sample may be carry-over from other donors' samples. CDR3 nucleotide sequence: TGTGCCAGCAGTGTAGGCCCGGGTTCTGGAAACACCATATATTTT. Its translation is CASSVGPGSGNTIYF.